The next 22 T cell receptor beta chains were all read from a single sample in a study of blood T cell repertoires in COVID-19. The repertoire was sequenced with immunoSEQ multiplex PCR; TCRdb's copy has only in-frame clones and lacks some. The sample has 50,000 to 65,000 clones, approximately 72% seen once. The sequenced sample consisted of peripheral blood. Every receptor here comes from a woman between 65 and 79 years old with COVID-19, enrolled during active disease.

The chain employs TRBV6-6 and TRBJ1-1; the match to TRBD1 covers 8 bases. Germline assignment: CDR1 MNHNY and CDR2 SVGAGI (reference sequence). The V gene end was trimmed by 5 bases and the J gene end by 1 base; junction bases not matched to a gene: 3. The CDR3 has 14 residues. The CDR3 sequence: CASSQGQGNTEAFF. The CDR3 nucleotides read TGTGCCAGCAGTCAAGGACAGGGGAACACTGAAGCTTTCTTT.

The rearrangement joins TRBV10-3 to TRBJ1-3, with 8 bases identical to TRBD1. The CDR3 has 15 residues. V lost 2 bases to trimming and J lost 0 bases; unmatched junction nucleotides: 0. Germline-derived CDR1 and CDR2 are ENHRY and SYGVKD. This CDR3 reads CAISETGGSGNTIYF. CDR3 DNA sequence: TGTGCCATCAGTGAGACAGGGGGCTCTGGAAACACCATATATTTT.

The V gene is TRBV19, the J gene TRBJ1-1; unclear D gene. Germline CDR1 reads LNHDA; CDR2 reads SQIVND (reference sequence). The CDR3 sequence is 12 residues long. V was clipped by 4 bases and J by 1 base, with 4 bases between them. This CDR3 is CASSNRNTEAFF. The DNA of the CDR3 is TGTGCCAGTAGTAATAGGAACACTGAAGCTTTCTTT.

The CDR3 loop is CASSPPQGQGETQYF. In DNA, the CDR3 is TGTGCCAGCTCACCACCGCAGGGGCAGGGGGAGACCCAGTACTTC. The chain is built from TRBV18 and TRBJ2-5, with D perhaps matching TRBD1 (6 bases). Trimming cost V 0 bases and J 5 bases, with 13 bases left between them. Germline V lookup: CDR1 KGHSH, CDR2 LQKENI. The CDR3 spans 15 residues.

The chain combines TRBV2 with TRBJ1-3; 8 nucleotides match TRBD1. The germline V gene encodes CDR1 SNHLY and CDR2 FYNNEI. The CDR3 contains 15 residues. Trimming took 6 bases from V and 4 from J; bases not matched to a gene: 8. The CDR3 sequence is CASSSRGLGGNTIYF. DNA for the CDR3: TGTGCCAGCAGCAGCAGGGGGCTAGGAGGAAACACCATATATTTT.

The table lists this clone with a count of one. The V and J genes are TRBV14 and TRBJ1-6; TRBD1 matches 8 bases. J gave up 8 bases and V 8 bases, and 8 bases lay outside the gene matches. CDR3 size: 14 residues. Germline CDR1 reads SGHDN; CDR2 reads FVKESK. CDR3 in amino acids: CASSIGQGYSPLHF. DNA of the CDR3: TGTGCCAGCTCTATCGGACAGGGATATTCACCCCTCCACTTT. Supplemented by reference TRBV14 and TRBJ1-6, the full variable domain reads EAGVTQFPSHSVIEKGQTVTLRCDPISGHDNLYWYRRVMGKEIKFLLHFVKESKQDESGMPNNRFLAERTGGTYSTLKVQPAELEDSGVYFCASSIGQGYSPLHFGNGTRLTVT.

The gene calls are TRBV19 and TRBJ1-2, with TRBD1 identical over 8 bases. The CDR3 covers 14 residues. V lost 9 bases and J lost 4; bases outside the gene matches: 10. Per the germline V gene, CDR1 is LNHDA and CDR2 is SQIVND (reference sequence). In DNA form, the CDR3 reads TGTGCCAGCTCATCGGGACAGGTGTTCTATGGCTACACCTTC. It translates to CASSSGQVFYGYTF.

The count of this clone is one. V usage is TRBV2 and J usage is TRBJ2-5, with D possibly TRBD2 on 6 matching bases. The germline gives CDR1 SNHLY, CDR2 FYNNEI. V gave up 4 bases and J gave up 1 base, with 16 bases separating them. CDR3 length equals 16 residues. The CDR3 DNA reads as TGTGCCAGCAGTGTTCATAGCGGAGCCACCCAAGAGACCCAGTACTTC. Its protein is CASSVHSGATQETQYF.

As concerns this clone: Within the sample, other DNA sequences also encode this same CDR3. The chain uses TRBV3-1 (or the pseudogene TRBV3-2) and TRBJ1-1; D might be TRBD1 (6 bases). Trimming stripped 4 bases from V and 2 bases from J, with 11 bases between. Germline CDR1 LGHDT, CDR2 YNNKEL (reference sequence). The CDR3 runs 14 residues. CDR3 region: CASSRGQSNTEAFF. For the CDR3, the DNA is TGTGCCAGCAGCCGCGGACAGAGCAACACTGAAGCTTTCTTT.

The genes are TRBV4-3 and TRBJ2-1, with D possibly TRBD2 on 5 matching bases. The germline V and J ends were trimmed by 1 base and 1 base, with 8 bases remaining between them. Germline CDR1 is LGHNA and CDR2 is YSLEER. This CDR3 spans 15 amino acids. CDR3 region: CASSQGGESYNEQFF. The CDR3 DNA sequence: TGCGCCAGCAGCCAAGGTGGGGAGTCCTACAATGAGCAGTTCTTC.

The chain carries TRBV27 and TRBJ2-1; possible D gene TRBD2, 7 bases. Trimming left V 9 bases short and J 6 bases short, with 18 bases between. This CDR3 has 14 residues. Germline assignment: CDR1 MNHEY and CDR2 SMNVEV (reference sequence). The CDR3 loop is CASGVGGGSNEQFF. CDR3 nucleotide sequence: TGTGCCAGTGGGGTAGGCGGGGGCTCCAATGAGCAGTTCTTC.

The chain recombines TRBV7-2 with TRBJ1-2; TRBD1 matches at 10 bases. Germline lookup yields CDR1 SGHTA and CDR2 FQGNSA. The trim removed 3 bases at V and 5 bases at J, leaving 6 bases unmatched. This CDR3 is built from 15 residues. CDR3: CASSLGTGVGYGYTF. Here the CDR3 DNA reads TGTGCCAGCAGCTTGGGGACAGGGGTCGGGTATGGCTACACCTTC.

V and J are TRBV7-2 and TRBJ1-3; D is possibly TRBD1 (5 bases). Germline-derived CDR1 and CDR2 are SGHTA and FQGNSA. The V end lost 3 bases, the J end lost 0 bases, and 9 bases lay between the germline ends. The CDR3 has 15 amino acids. This CDR3 is CASSLGGTSGNTIYF. In DNA, the CDR3 is TGTGCCAGCAGCTTGGGGGGGACCTCTGGAAACACCATATATTTT.

V usage is TRBV12-3 or TRBV12-4 and J usage is TRBJ1-2, with TRBD1 matching 7 bases. This CDR3 has 13 amino acids. With 5 bases clipped from V and 5 bases from J, the junction kept 5 bases outside the gene matches. The CDR3 DNA reads as TGTGCCAGCAGTCAAGGGACAGATTATGGCTACACCTTC. It translates to CASSQGTDYGYTF.

CDR3 protein: CASSQVTTEGYTF. In DNA, the CDR3 is TGCGCCAGCAGCCAAGTGACCACGGAGGGCTACACCTTC. V usage is TRBV4-1 and J usage is TRBJ1-2; D is undetermined. CDR1 is MGHRA and CDR2 is YSYEKL in the germline V gene. The CDR3 totals 13 residues. The V end was cut by 1 base, the J end by 8 bases, with 11 bases between.

In this sample, this clone turned up many times. This sequence joins TRBV19 and TRBJ2-1; 8 positions match TRBD2. V lost 5 bases, J lost 9 bases, and 9 bases stayed unmatched. Germline lookup yields CDR1 LNHDA and CDR2 SQIVND (reference sequence). This CDR3 has 14 amino acids. The CDR3 loop is CASSPGLASGEQFF. The CDR3 coding sequence is TGTGCCAGTAGTCCTGGACTAGCTTCTGGTGAGCAGTTCTTC. The whole variable domain, remainder taken from reference TRBV19 and TRBJ2-1, is DGGITQSPKYLFRKEGQNVTLSCEQNLNHDAMYWYRQDPGQGLRLIYYSQIVNDFQKGDIAEGYSVSREKKESFPLTVTSAQKNPTAFYLCASSPGLASGEQFFGPGTRLTVL.

This clone has only a few counts. The V call is TRBV2, the J call TRBJ2-7; D might be TRBD1 (6 bases). Germline V gives CDR1 SNHLY, CDR2 FYNNEI. The CDR3 spans 12 residues. V lost 7 bases and J lost 5, with 12 bases in between. As DNA, the CDR3 is TGTGCCAGCAAAGGGGGTACCCACGAGCAGTACTTC. Translated, it gives CASKGGTHEQYF.

J is TRBJ2-5 and V is TRBV11-2; 12 nucleotides line up with TRBD2. Losses at the gene ends were 1 base for V and 5 bases for J; bases not matched to a gene: 8. The CDR3 covers 17 residues. In germline, CDR1 is SGHAT, CDR2 FQNNGV. As DNA, the CDR3 is TGTGCCAGCAGCTTAGTGGGGCTAGCGGGGGGGCAGGAGACCCAGTACTTC. It translates to CASSLVGLAGGQETQYF. Combining the CDR3 with reference TRBV11-2 and TRBJ2-5 gives the whole variable domain EAGVAQSPRYKIIEKRQSVAFWCNPISGHATLYWYQQILGQGPKLLIQFQNNGVVDDSQLPKDRFSAERLKGVDSTLKIQPAKLEDSAVYLCASSLVGLAGGQETQYFGPGTRLLVL.

The chain recombines TRBV9 with TRBJ2-7; perhaps TRBD1 as D (6 bases). Germline V gene data show CDR1 as SGDLS and CDR2 as YYNGEE. The CDR3 spans 13 residues. Trimming cost V 3 bases and J 3 bases, with 10 bases left between them. In DNA form, the CDR3 reads TGTGCCAGCAGCGCTGGACAGCGCTACGAGCAGTACTTC. This sequence encodes CASSAGQRYEQYF.

The gene calls are TRBV4-2 and TRBJ1-2; D is undetermined. The germline V gene encodes CDR1 LGHNA and CDR2 YNFKEQ. The V gene lost 1 base and the J gene lost 2 bases, with 20 bases spanning the gap. This CDR3 has 18 residues. The CDR3 region is CASSQAQGGSLKNYGYTF. The CDR3, as DNA: TGTGCCAGCAGCCAAGCACAAGGAGGGAGCTTAAAGAACTATGGCTACACCTTC.

At least ten counts were recorded for this clone. V usage is TRBV18 and J usage is TRBJ2-5, with a tentative D call TRBD2 (6 bases). V shed 6 bases and J shed 5 bases, with 19 bases lying between them. This CDR3 comprises 15 residues. Germline lookup yields CDR1 KGHSH and CDR2 LQKENI. The CDR3 DNA follows: TGTGCCAGCTCTCCCACTAGCTCCTCACCGGAGACCCAGTACTTC. It translates to CASSPTSSSPETQYF. Based on the CDR3 plus reference TRBV18 and TRBJ2-5, the full variable domain is NAGVMQNPRHLVRRRGQEARLRCSPMKGHSHVYWYRQLPEEGLKFMVYLQKENIIDESGMPKERFSAEFPKEGPSILRIQQVVRGDSAAYFCASSPTSSSPETQYFGPGTRLLVL.

The chain couples TRBV27 to TRBJ2-1; tentative D call: TRBD2 (6 bases). Trimming pared 4 bases from V and 9 bases from J, leaving 37 bases between. The CDR3 spans 21 residues. The V gene's germline CDR1 is MNHEY and CDR2 SMNVEV (reference sequence). The DNA of the CDR3 is TGTGCCAGCAGTTGGAAATGGAGACGGGCGGGATTAATTTATAGCGTGGGTGAGCAGTTCTTC. The encoded protein is CASSWKWRRAGLIYSVGEQFF.